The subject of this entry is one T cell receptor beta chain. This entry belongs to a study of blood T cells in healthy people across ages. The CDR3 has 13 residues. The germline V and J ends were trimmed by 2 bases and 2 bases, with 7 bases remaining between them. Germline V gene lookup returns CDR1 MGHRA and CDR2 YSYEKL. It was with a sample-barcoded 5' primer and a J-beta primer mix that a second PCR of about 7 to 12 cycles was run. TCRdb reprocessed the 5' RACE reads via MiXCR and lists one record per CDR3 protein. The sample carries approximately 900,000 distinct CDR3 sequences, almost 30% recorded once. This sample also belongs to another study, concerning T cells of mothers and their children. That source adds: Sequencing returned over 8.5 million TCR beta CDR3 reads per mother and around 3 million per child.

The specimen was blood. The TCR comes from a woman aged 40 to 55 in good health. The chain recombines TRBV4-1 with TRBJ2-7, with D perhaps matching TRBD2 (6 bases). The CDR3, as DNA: TGCGCCAGCAGCCAACGGAGGGCCTACGAGCAGTACTTC. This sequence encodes CASSQRRAYEQYF.